This record looks at one TCR beta chain sequence and its context. The data belong to a study of T cell responses to AZD1222 COVID-19 vaccine. Trimming shortened V by 1 base and J by 2 bases, and 7 bases separated the two germline ends. Germline V lookup: CDR1 SGHRS, CDR2 YFSETQ. There are 14 residues in the CDR3. Libraries were prepared by immunoSEQ multiplex PCR; TCRdb keeps only in-frame clonotypes and omits some of them. This table has around 150,000 clones, about 92% appearing once. This material consisted of peripheral blood, taken 28 days after the second AZD1222 dose. This sequence was found in an adult who received the AZD1222 COVID-19 vaccine. This chain connects TRBV5-1 to TRBJ1-3; no clear D gene. The chain's CDR3 is CASSLQGPGNTIYF. DNA of the CDR3: TGCGCCAGCAGCTTGCAAGGTCCTGGAAACACCATATATTTT.